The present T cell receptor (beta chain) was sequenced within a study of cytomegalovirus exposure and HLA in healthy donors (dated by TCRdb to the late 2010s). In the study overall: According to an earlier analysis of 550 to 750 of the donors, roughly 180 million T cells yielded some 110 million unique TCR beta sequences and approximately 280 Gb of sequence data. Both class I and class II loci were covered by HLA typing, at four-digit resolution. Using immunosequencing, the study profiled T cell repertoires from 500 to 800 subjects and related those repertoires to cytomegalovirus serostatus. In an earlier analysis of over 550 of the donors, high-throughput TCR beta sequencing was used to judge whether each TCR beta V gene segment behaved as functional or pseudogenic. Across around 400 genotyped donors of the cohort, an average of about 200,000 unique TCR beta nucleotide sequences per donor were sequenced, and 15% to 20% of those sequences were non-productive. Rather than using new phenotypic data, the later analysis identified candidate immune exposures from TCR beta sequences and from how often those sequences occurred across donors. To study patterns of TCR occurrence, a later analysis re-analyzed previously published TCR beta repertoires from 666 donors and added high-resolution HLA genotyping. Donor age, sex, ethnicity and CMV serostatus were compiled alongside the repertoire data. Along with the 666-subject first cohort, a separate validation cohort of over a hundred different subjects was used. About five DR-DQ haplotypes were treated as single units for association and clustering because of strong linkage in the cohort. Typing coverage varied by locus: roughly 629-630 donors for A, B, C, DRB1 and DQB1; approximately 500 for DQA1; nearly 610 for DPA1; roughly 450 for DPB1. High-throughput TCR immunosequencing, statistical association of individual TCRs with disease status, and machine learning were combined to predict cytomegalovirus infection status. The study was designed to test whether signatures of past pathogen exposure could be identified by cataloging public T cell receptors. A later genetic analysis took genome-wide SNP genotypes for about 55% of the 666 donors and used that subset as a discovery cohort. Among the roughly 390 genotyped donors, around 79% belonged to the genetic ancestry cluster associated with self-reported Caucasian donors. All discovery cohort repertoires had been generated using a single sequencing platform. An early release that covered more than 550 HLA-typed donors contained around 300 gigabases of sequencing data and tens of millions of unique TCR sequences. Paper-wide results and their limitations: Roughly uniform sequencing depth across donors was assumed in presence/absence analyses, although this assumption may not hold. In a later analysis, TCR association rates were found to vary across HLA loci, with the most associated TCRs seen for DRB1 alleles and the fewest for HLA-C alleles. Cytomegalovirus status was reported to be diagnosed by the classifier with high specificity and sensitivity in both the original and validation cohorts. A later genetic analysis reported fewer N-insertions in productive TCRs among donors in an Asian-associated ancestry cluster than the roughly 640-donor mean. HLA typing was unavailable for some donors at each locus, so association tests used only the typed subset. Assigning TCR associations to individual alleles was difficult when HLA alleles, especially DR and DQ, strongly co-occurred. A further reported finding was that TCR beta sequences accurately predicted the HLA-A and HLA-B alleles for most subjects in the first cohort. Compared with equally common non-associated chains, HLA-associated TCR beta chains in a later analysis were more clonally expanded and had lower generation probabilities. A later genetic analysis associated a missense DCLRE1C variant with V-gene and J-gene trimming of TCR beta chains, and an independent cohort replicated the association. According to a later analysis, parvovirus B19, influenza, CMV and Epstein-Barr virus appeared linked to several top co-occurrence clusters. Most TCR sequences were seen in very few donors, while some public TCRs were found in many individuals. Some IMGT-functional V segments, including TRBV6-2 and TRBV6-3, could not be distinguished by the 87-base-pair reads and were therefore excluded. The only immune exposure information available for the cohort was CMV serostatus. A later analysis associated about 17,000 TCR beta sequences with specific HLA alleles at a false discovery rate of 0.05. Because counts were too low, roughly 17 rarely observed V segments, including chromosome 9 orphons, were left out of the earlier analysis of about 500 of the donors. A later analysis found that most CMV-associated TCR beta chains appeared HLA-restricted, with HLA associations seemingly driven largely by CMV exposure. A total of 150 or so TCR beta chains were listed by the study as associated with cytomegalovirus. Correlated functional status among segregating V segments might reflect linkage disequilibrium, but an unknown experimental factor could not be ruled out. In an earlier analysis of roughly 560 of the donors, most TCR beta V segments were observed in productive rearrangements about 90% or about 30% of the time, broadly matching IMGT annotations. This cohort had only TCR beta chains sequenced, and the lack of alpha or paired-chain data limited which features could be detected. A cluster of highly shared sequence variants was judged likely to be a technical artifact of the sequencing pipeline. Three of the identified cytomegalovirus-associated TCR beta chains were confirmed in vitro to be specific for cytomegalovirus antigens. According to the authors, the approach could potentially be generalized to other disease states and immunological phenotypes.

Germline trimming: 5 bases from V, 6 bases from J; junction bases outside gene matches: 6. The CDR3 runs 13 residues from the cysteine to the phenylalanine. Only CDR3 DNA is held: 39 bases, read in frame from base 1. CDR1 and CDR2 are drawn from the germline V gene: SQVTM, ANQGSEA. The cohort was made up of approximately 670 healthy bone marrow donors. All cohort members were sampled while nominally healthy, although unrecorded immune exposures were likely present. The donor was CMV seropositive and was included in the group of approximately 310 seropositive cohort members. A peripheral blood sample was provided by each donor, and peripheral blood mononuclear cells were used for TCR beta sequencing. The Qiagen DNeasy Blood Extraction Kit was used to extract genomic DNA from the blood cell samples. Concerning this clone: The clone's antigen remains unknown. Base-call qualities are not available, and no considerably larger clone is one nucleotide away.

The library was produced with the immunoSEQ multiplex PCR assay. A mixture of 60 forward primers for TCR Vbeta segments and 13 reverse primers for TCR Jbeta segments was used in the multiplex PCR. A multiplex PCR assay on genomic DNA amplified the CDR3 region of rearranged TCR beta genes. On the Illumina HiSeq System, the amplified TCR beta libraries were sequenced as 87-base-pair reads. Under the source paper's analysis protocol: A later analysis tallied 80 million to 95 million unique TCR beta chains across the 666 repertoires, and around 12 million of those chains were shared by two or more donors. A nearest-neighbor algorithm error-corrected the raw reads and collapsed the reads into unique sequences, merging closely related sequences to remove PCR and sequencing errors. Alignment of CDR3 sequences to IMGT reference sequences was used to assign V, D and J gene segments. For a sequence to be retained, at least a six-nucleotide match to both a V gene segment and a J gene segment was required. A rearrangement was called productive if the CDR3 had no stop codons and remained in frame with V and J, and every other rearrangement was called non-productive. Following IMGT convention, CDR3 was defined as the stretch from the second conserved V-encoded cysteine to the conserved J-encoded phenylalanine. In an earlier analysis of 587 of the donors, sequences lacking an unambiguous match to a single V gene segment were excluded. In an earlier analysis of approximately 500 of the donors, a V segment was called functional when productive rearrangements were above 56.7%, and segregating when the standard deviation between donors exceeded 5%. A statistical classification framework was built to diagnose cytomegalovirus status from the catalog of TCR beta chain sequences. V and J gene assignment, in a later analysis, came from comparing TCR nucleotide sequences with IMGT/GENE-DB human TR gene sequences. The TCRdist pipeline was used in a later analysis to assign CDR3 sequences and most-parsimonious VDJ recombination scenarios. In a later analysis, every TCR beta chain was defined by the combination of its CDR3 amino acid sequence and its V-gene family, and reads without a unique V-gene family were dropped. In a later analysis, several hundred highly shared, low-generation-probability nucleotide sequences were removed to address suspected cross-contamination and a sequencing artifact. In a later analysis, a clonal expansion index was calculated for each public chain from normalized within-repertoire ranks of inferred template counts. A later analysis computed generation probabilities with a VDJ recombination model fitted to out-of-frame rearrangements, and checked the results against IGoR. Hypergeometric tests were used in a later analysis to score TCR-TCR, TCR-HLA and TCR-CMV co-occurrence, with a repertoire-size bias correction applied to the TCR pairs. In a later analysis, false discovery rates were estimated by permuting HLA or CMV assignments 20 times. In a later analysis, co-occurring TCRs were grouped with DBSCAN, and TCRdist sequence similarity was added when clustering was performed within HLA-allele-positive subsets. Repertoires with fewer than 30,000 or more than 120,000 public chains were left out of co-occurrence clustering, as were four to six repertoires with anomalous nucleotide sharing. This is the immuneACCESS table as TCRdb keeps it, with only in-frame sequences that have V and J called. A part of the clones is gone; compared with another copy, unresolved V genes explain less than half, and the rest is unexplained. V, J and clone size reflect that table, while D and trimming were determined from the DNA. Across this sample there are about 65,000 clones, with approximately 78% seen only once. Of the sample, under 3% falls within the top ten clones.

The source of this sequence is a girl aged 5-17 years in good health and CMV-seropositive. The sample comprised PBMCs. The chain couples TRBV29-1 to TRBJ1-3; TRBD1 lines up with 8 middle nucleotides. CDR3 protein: CSVSGQGVNTIYF. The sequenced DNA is TGCAGCGTTAGCGGACAGGGAGTAAACACCATATATTTT.